The 2 T cell receptor beta chains below all came from one sample that was sequenced in a study of shared clonotypes between healthy human individuals. Repertoires were generated with immunoSEQ multiplex PCR, while TCRdb's copy carries only in-frame clones and drops some. Of some 500,000 clones listed, around three quarters are singletons. Sample: PBMCs. Receptor source: a woman in her forties in good health. Some clones in this sample may be carry-over from other donors' samples.

The chain uses TRBV7-9 and TRBJ2-6; 13 nucleotides align to TRBD2. The CDR3 has 19 amino acids. Trimming at V came to 5 bases and at J to 0 bases, leaving 7 bases not matched to a gene. Per the germline V gene, CDR1 is SEHNR and CDR2 is FQNEAQ (reference sequence). The CDR3 spells CASSTSGRAGGSGANVLTF. In nucleotides, the CDR3 is TGTGCCAGCAGCACTAGCGGGAGGGCGGGGGGCTCTGGGGCCAACGTCCTGACTTTC.

The chain recombines TRBV29-1 with TRBJ1-5; 11 nucleotides match TRBD1. The length of the CDR3 is 13 residues. Germline V gene data show CDR1 as SQVTM and CDR2 as ANQGSEA. After removal of 4 bases from V and 5 bases from J, the junction contained 1 base not matched to a gene. DNA for the CDR3: TGCAGCGTTGCGGGACAGGGGGATCAGCCCCAGCATTTT. Protein product: CSVAGQGDQPQHF.